This TCR beta chain was sequenced for a study of T cell repertoires in aging, cancer and after chemotherapy. The germline V gene has CDR1 SQVTM and CDR2 ANQGSEA. The CDR3 loop spans 12 amino acids. V shed 7 bases, J shed 2 bases, and the junction held 3 bases outside the gene matches. TRB rearrangements spanning V, D and J were amplified using mixed TRB-A/B primers. A single record per CDR3 protein comes from TCRdb applying MiXCR to the multiplex PCR reads. The repertoire consists of 2,000 to 3,000 distinct CDR3 sequences, with approximately 51% occurring once and the leading ten covering 5% to 7%. Judged by abundance, this clonotype is large. Amplification of TCR beta used genomic DNA extracted from peripheral blood.

The sample was blood. J is TRBJ2-3 and V is TRBV29-1, with TRBD2 matching over 7 bases. This receptor was taken from a human donor with a blood cancer. The CDR3 nucleotides are TGCAGCGGGGGGGGTTACACAGATACGCAGTATTTT. Amino acid sequence: CSGGGYTDTQYF.